A selection of T cell receptor beta chains follows, all from one sample in a study of blood T cell repertoires in COVID-19. Sequencing used immunoSEQ multiplex PCR; TCRdb keeps in-frame clones, though not all of them. The sample has 250,000 or so clones, 70% to 90% seen once; the top ten hold about 4%. Sequencing was performed on peripheral blood. These receptor sequences come from a man aged 45-60 years with acute or convalescent COVID-19. Both conserved end residues are part of each CDR3. A D gene is named only where the DNA matches it firmly.

v_call	d_call	j_call	cdr3_nt	cdr3_aa
TRBV10-3	TRBD2	TRBJ2-1	TGTGCCATCAGTGACTCCGGGACTAGCGCAAATAATGAGCAGTTCTTC	CAISDSGTSANNEQFF
TRBV19	TRBD2	TRBJ2-7	TGTGCCAGTAGTATTGTAACTAGCGGGAGAGGCGAGCAGTACTTC	CASSIVTSGRGEQYF
TRBV28	NA	TRBJ1-2	TGTGCCAGCAGTTTATCAGGGATTAATTATGGCTACACCTTC	CASSLSGINYGYTF
TRBV7-3	TRBD1	TRBJ1-2	TGTGCCAGCAGCGCCATGGGACAGGGAGGAGGTGGCTACACCTTC	CASSAMGQGGGGYTF
TRBV11-3	TRBD2	TRBJ2-1	TGTGCCAGCAGCTTATTTTCTAGCGGGAGGTCGGCCCATGAGCAGTTCTTC	CASSLFSSGRSAHEQFF
TRBV28	NA	TRBJ2-7	TGTGCCAGCAGTTCGGTTACCTACGAGCAGTACTTC	CASSSVTYEQYF
TRBV3-1/TRBV3-2	NA	TRBJ1-2	TGTGCCAGCAGCCAAGAACCGGGAGCTAACTATGGCTACACCTTC	CASSQEPGANYGYTF
TRBV24-1	NA	TRBJ1-1	TGTGCCACCAGTGAGGGCCGAGGGACTGAAGCTTTCTTT	CATSEGRGTEAFF
TRBV6-5	NA	TRBJ1-4	TGTGCCAGCAGAACTGGACAGTTTAATGAAAAACTGTTTTTT	CASRTGQFNEKLFF
TRBV23-1	NA	TRBJ2-2	TGCGCCAGCAGTCAATCGTCCGGGAAAGCCCCGAACACCGGGGAGCTGTTTTTT	CASSQSSGKAPNTGELFF
TRBV7-8	NA	TRBJ1-3	TGTGCCAGCAGCTTAGGTTCGGGGGGGCAGCGAAACACCATATATTTT	CASSLGSGGQRNTIYF
TRBV5-1	NA	TRBJ2-1	TGCGCCAGCAGCGTGAGCGCGATCTACAATGAGCAGTTCTTC	CASSVSAIYNEQFF
TRBV23-1	TRBD1	TRBJ1-1	TGCGCCAGCAGTAGGACTCAGGGACAGCCGAACACTGAAGCTTTCTTT	CASSRTQGQPNTEAFF
TRBV6-5	TRBD2	TRBJ2-7	TGTGCCAGCAGGTTGGCCGGGACTAGCGACTACGAGCAGTACTTC	CASRLAGTSDYEQYF
TRBV2	TRBD2	TRBJ2-5	TGTGCCAGCAACCTTGGACTAGCCGGGGAGACCCAGTACTTC	CASNLGLAGETQYF
TRBV11-1	NA	TRBJ2-1	TGTGCCAGCAGCTTAGCTGGGGCGGGGTTCTACAATGAGCAGTTCTTC	CASSLAGAGFYNEQFF
TRBV9	TRBD1	TRBJ2-7	TGTGCCAGCAGCGTAGACCCCGGGACAGGGCCCTACGAGCAGTACTTC	CASSVDPGTGPYEQYF